Each of the 7 T cell receptor beta chains below was sequenced from the same sample in a study of blood T cell repertoires in COVID-19. The assay was immunoSEQ multiplex PCR, and TCRdb's table has in-frame clones only and misses some. Of 260,000 or so clones in the sample, roughly four fifths were seen once. Sequencing used PBMCs or T cells enriched from blood (not recorded which). These receptors came from a woman aged 40-49 years who had been exposed to COVID-19.

The gene calls are TRBV7-9 and TRBJ2-1; the match to TRBD2 covers 8 bases. Trimming removed 5 bases from V and 3 bases from J; junction bases left unmatched: 6. CDR3 length: 15 residues. Germline loops: CDR1 SEHNR, CDR2 FQNEAQ (reference sequence). CDR3 region: CASSTTGTSYNEQFF. Here the CDR3 DNA reads TGTGCCAGCAGCACTACCGGGACTAGCTACAATGAGCAGTTCTTC.

The chain uses TRBV2 and TRBJ1-2; 9 nucleotides line up with TRBD1. V gave up 4 bases and J gave up 1 base; unmatched junction bases: 4. CDR1 and CDR2 (germline): SNHLY, FYNNEI. This CDR3 is 15 amino acids long. The CDR3 nucleotides are TGTGCCAGCAGTGTCGACAGGGGGTATAACTATGGCTACACCTTC. Translated: CASSVDRGYNYGYTF.

The rearrangement uses TRBV6-2 or TRBV6-3 and TRBJ1-1, with unresolved D. Trimming cost V 5 bases and J 5 bases, with 12 bases left between them. Germline-derived CDR1 and CDR2 are MNHEY and SVGEGT. The CDR3 totals 13 residues. The CDR3, as DNA: TGTGCCAGCAGTAGGAGACCGGGGACTGAAGCTTTCTTT. It yields the protein CASSRRPGTEAFF.

This sequence joins TRBV19 and TRBJ1-5, with 8 bases that match TRBD1. The CDR3 extends over 14 amino acids. Germline assignment: CDR1 LNHDA and CDR2 SQIVND (reference sequence). With 3 bases clipped from V and 7 bases from J, the junction kept 5 bases outside the gene matches. The CDR3 DNA reads TGTGCCAGTAGTATTCCAAGACAGGGGCAGCCCCAGCATTTT. Residues: CASSIPRQGQPQHF. Full variable domain (rest looked up from reference TRBV19 and TRBJ1-5): DGGITQSPKYLFRKEGQNVTLSCEQNLNHDAMYWYRQDPGQGLRLIYYSQIVNDFQKGDIAEGYSVSREKKESFPLTVTSAQKNPTAFYLCASSIPRQGQPQHFGDGTRLSIL.

CDR3 in DNA: TGTGCCAGCAGTCTGGGGGGTAACGGGGAGCTGTTTTTT. Translating gives CASSLGGNGELFF. The chain combines TRBV6-2 or TRBV6-3 with TRBJ2-2, with D possibly being TRBD2 (6 bases). Between the trimmed V and J ends, which lost 5 bases and 7 bases, there was a span of 11 bases. The CDR3 sequence is 13 residues long. Germline V gene lookup returns CDR1 MNHEY and CDR2 SVGEGT.

The V and J genes are TRBV11-2 and TRBJ2-3; TRBD2 matches 12 bases. Germline V gene data show CDR1 as SGHAT and CDR2 as FQNNGV. J lost 5 bases, V lost 5 bases, and 5 bases had no gene match. The CDR3 has 15 residues. The CDR3 region has the DNA TGTGCCAGCAGCCTAGCGGGGGGGCGGGGAGATACGCAGTATTTT. It codes for CASSLAGGRGDTQYF.

This sequence joins TRBV10-3 and TRBJ1-2; TRBD1 agrees at 9 bases. The V segment lost 7 bases and the J segment 4 bases; nucleotides outside the gene matches: 7. Germline loops: CDR1 ENHRY, CDR2 SYGVKD. This CDR3 has 14 amino acids. The CDR3 nucleotides are TGTGCCATCAAAGCCGGGACAGGGATCTATGGCTACACCTTC. Amino acid sequence: CAIKAGTGIYGYTF.